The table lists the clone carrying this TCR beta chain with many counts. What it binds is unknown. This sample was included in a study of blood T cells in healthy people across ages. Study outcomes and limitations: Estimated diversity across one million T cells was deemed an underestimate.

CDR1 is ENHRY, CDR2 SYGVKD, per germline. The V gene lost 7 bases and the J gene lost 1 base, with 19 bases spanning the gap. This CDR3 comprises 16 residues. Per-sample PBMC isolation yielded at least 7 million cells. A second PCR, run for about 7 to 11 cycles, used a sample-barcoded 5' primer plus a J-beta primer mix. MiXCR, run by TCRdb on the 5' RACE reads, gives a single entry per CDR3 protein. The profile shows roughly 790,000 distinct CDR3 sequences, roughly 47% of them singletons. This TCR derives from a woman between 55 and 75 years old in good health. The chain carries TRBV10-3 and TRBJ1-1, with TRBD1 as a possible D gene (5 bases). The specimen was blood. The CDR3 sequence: CAINQGRVTRNTEAFF. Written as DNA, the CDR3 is TGTGCCATCAACCAGGGTAGGGTTACTAGGAACACTGAAGCTTTCTTT.